This entry lists 26 T cell receptor beta chains sequenced from one sample in a study of CD4+ T cells in melanoma. Produced via immunoSEQ multiplex PCR; TCRdb's table is partial and in-frame only. This sample has about 140,000 clones, with around nine tenths found just once. The receptors were sampled from a human donor with melanoma.

The rearrangement links TRBV7-9 to TRBJ1-3; D is unclear. From germline, CDR1 is SEHNR and CDR2 FQNEAQ (reference sequence). Trimming removed 4 bases at V and 2 bases at J, with 12 bases between. This CDR3 comprises 15 residues. The CDR3 nucleotides read TGTGCCAGCAGCTCTGGAGGCGGTACTGGAAACACCATATATTTT. This encodes CASSSGGGTGNTIYF.

The V and J genes are TRBV11-2 and TRBJ1-1; tentatively, D is TRBD1 (5 bases). There are 15 residues in the CDR3. CDR1 is SGHAT and CDR2 is FQNNGV in the germline V gene. Trimming cost V 1 base and J 4 bases, with 13 bases left between them. In DNA, the CDR3 is TGTGCCAGCAGCTTAGTCCCAGGGTCGGTCACTGAAGCTTTCTTT. It translates to CASSLVPGSVTEAFF.

The V call is TRBV15, the J call TRBJ2-7, with D perhaps TRBD1 (6 bases). The CDR3 has 15 residues. In germline, CDR1 is LNHNV, CDR2 YYDKDF (reference sequence). Trimming removed 1 base from V and 2 bases from J, with 12 bases in between. CDR3 nucleotides: TGTGCCACCAGCAGAGCTAGGACAGACCCCTACGAGCAGTACTTC. This gives the protein CATSRARTDPYEQYF.

The chain joins TRBV2 to TRBJ1-2; 7 bases align to TRBD1. With 5 bases clipped from V and 3 bases from J, the junction kept 3 bases outside the gene matches. Germline values: CDR1 SNHLY, CDR2 FYNNEI. The CDR3 has 13 residues. The CDR3 reads CASSSQGDYGYTF. The DNA of the CDR3 is TGTGCCAGCAGTTCGCAGGGGGACTATGGCTACACCTTC. Full variable domain (rest looked up from reference TRBV2 and TRBJ1-2): EPEVTQTPSHQVTQMGQEVILRCVPISNHLYFYWYRQILGQKVEFLVSFYNNEISEKSEIFDDQFSVERPDGSNFTLKIRSTKLEDSAMYFCASSSQGDYGYTFGSGTRLTVV.

This rearrangement joins TRBV7-8 to TRBJ1-5, with TRBD1 identical over 9 bases. With V trimmed by 4 bases and J by 6 bases, 7 bases remained unmatched. Germline V gene data show CDR1 as SGHVS and CDR2 as FQNEAQ. The CDR3 extends over 15 amino acids. DNA for the CDR3: TGTGCCAGCAGCTCCGACACAGGGGGCTTTCAGCCCCAGCATTTT. Translated: CASSSDTGGFQPQHF. Supplemented by reference TRBV7-8 and TRBJ1-5, the full variable domain reads GAGVSQSPRYKVAKRGQDVALRCDPISGHVSLFWYQQALGQGPEFLTYFQNEAQLDKSGLPSDRFFAERPEGSVSTLKIQRTQQEDSAVYLCASSSDTGGFQPQHFGDGTRLSIL.

In this sample, this clone turned up once. An end of the junction does not agree with germline; a read error may underlie this. The chain joins TRBV23-1 to TRBJ1-2; possibly TRBD1 for D (6 bases). TRBV23-1 is annotated as an ORF whose role is uncertain. This CDR3 spans 22 amino acids. CDR3 residues: CASSQSKGGGVGGEPISYRYTF. In DNA form, the CDR3 reads TGCGCCAGCAGTCAATCAAAAGGGGGGGGTGTGGGAGGGGAACCCATATCCTATCGCTACACCTTC.

The J gene is TRBJ2-7, the V gene TRBV7-8, with a possible D match to TRBD2 (7 bases). V was clipped by 1 base and J by 6 bases, with 13 bases between them. Germline CDR1 and CDR2: SGHVS and FQNEAQ. The CDR3 runs to 14 residues. CDR3 protein: CASSLGSGTREQYF. The DNA for the CDR3 is TGTGCCAGCAGCTTAGGGAGCGGGACACGCGAGCAGTACTTC.

This chain uses TRBV12-5 with TRBJ1-2; 11 nucleotides align to TRBD1. This CDR3 comprises 16 residues. V shed 7 bases and J 6 bases; nucleotides not matched to a gene: 13. The germline gives CDR1 LGHNT, CDR2 FRNRAP. DNA for the CDR3: TGTGCTAGTGCCATTGAGATCCGGACAGGGGGCCATGGCTACACCTTC. This codes for CASAIEIRTGGHGYTF.

The gene calls are TRBV19 and TRBJ1-4, with 7 bases fitting TRBD1. CDR3 length: 13 residues. The V and J ends lost 9 bases and 11 bases, in that order; junction bases with no gene match: 12. Germline V gene sequence: CDR1 LNHDA, CDR2 SQIVND (reference sequence). The CDR3 DNA follows: TGTGCCAGCGGGGACAGAGGATGGCGGAAACTGTTTTTT. Amino acid sequence: CASGDRGWRKLFF.

This chain links TRBV6-1 with TRBJ2-2; D possibly corresponds to TRBD1 (6 bases). Trimming removed 8 bases from V and 4 bases from J, with 17 bases in between. This CDR3 spans 15 amino acids. Germline V gives CDR1 MNHNS, CDR2 SASEGT. The CDR3 reads CASGGQTSATGELFF. The CDR3 DNA sequence: TGTGCCAGCGGCGGACAGACATCGGCCACCGGGGAGCTGTTTTTT.

In its sample, this clone was seen once. The chain joins TRBV18 to TRBJ1-4, with 10 bases matching TRBD1. Unmatched junction bases numbered 5, after V lost 8 bases and J lost 8 bases. The CDR3 covers 13 residues. CDR1 and CDR2 from the germline V gene are KGHSH and LQKENI. DNA of the CDR3: TGTGCCAGCCGACAGGGGGCATCGGAAAAACTGTTTTTT. Its translation is CASRQGASEKLFF.

The rearrangement links TRBV7-4 to TRBJ2-7; 9 nucleotides align to TRBD2. Trimming cost V 7 bases and J 1 base; bases outside gene matches: 23. From germline, CDR1 is SGHVT and CDR2 SQSDAQ. CDR3 length: 20 amino acids. The CDR3 DNA is TGTGCCAGCATCCCGGGGTTTGGGGGCGGGGGGGCCTTTAGTTCCTACGAGCAGTACTTC. Translated: CASIPGFGGGGAFSSYEQYF.

J is TRBJ1-6 and V is TRBV7-2, with D perhaps TRBD1 (6 bases). This CDR3 spans 14 amino acids. Trimming removed 6 bases at V and 9 bases at J, with 15 bases between. Germline-derived CDR1 and CDR2 are SGHTA and FQGNSA. CDR3 amino acids: CASSTGQGFSPLHF. The CDR3 coding sequence is TGTGCCAGCAGTACGGGGCAGGGGTTTTCACCCCTCCACTTT.

The chain recombines TRBV7-2 with TRBJ2-2; possibly TRBD2 for D (5 bases). Trimming stripped 1 base from V and 5 bases from J, with 8 bases between. The germline V gene encodes CDR1 SGHTA and CDR2 FQGNSA. The length of the CDR3 is 14 residues. CDR3 protein: CASSLVRRTGELFF. The DNA of the CDR3 is TGTGCCAGCAGCTTAGTTAGGAGGACCGGGGAGCTGTTTTTT.

The chain uses TRBV5-1 and TRBJ2-4; D gene unclear. The germline V gene has CDR1 SGHRS and CDR2 YFSETQ. V lost 0 bases and J lost 10, with 11 bases in between. This CDR3 contains 13 residues. The CDR3 DNA follows: TGCGCCAGCAGCTTGGACGGAGAAATTATTCAGTACTTC. Translated: CASSLDGEIIQYF.

This chain joins TRBV6-6 and TRBJ1-3; D might be TRBD1 (5 bases). Trimming took 8 bases from V and 0 from J, leaving 11 bases between them. The CDR3 covers 14 residues. Germline V gene sequence: CDR1 MNHNY, CDR2 SVGAGI (reference sequence). Here the CDR3 DNA reads TGTGCCAGCGGGTTGGGGCACTCTGGAAACACCATATATTTT. It yields the protein CASGLGHSGNTIYF.

This chain connects TRBV5-1 to TRBJ1-1; 10 positions match TRBD1. This CDR3 contains 14 residues. V lost 3 bases and J lost 7; bases outside the gene matches: 6. Germline CDR1 reads SGHRS; CDR2 reads YFSETQ. CDR3 nucleotide sequence: TGCGCCAGCAGCTCGACAGGGGGCCGGCGTGAAGCTTTCTTT. Its protein is CASSSTGGRREAFF. Full variable domain (outside the CDR3, taken from reference TRBV5-1 and TRBJ1-1): KAGVTQTPRYLIKTRGQQVTLSCSPISGHRSVSWYQQTPGQGLQFLFEYFSETQRNKGNFPGRFSGRQFSNSRSEMNVSTLELGDSALYLCASSSTGGRREAFFGQGTRLTVV.

The CDR3 DNA sequence: TGCGCCAGCAGCCCTAGTGGGACGGCCAACTACGAGCAGTACTTC. Translating it yields CASSPSGTANYEQYF. The V call is TRBV5-1, the J call TRBJ2-7; D is perhaps TRBD1 or TRBD2 (5 bases each). The V end lost 4 bases, the J end lost 3 bases, and 17 bases lay between the germline ends. Germline-derived CDR1 and CDR2 are SGHRS and YFSETQ. This CDR3 has 15 residues. The full variable domain, completed using reference TRBV5-1 and TRBJ2-7, is KAGVTQTPRYLIKTRGQQVTLSCSPISGHRSVSWYQQTPGQGLQFLFEYFSETQRNKGNFPGRFSGRQFSNSRSEMNVSTLELGDSALYLCASSPSGTANYEQYFGPGTRLTVT.

A note on this clone: The junction shows a germline mismatch at one end, possibly a read error. The chain is built from TRBV7-9 and TRBJ2-1, with no clear D. In germline, CDR1 is SEHNR, CDR2 FQNEAQ (reference sequence). The CDR3 spans 15 residues. CDR3 coding DNA: TGTGCCAGCAGCCCAATTTGGTCCTCCAACAATGAGCAGTTCTTC. The encoded protein is CASSPIWSSNNEQFF.

The chain uses TRBV5-1 and TRBJ2-7; 8 positions match TRBD2. From germline, CDR1 is SGHRS and CDR2 YFSETQ. The CDR3 has 14 amino acids. V lost 0 bases, J lost 2 bases, and 1 base stayed unmatched. Written as DNA, the CDR3 is TGCGCCAGCAGCTTGGCAGCGGGGGCCTACGAGCAGTACTTC. Its translation is CASSLAAGAYEQYF.

J is TRBJ1-5 and V is TRBV9; no clear D gene. CDR1 and CDR2 from the germline V gene are SGDLS and YYNGEE. This CDR3 spans 14 amino acids. The ends were cut back, 0 bases at V and 8 bases at J, with 12 bases in the middle. CDR3 in amino acids: CASSVAPGGKPQHF. CDR3 in DNA: TGTGCCAGCAGCGTAGCTCCCGGTGGAAAGCCCCAGCATTTT.

The V call is TRBV6-5, the J call TRBJ1-2, with 8 bases aligning to TRBD1. The CDR3 runs to 14 residues. Germline V gene lookup returns CDR1 MNHEY and CDR2 SVGAGI. Trimming cost V 7 bases and J 8 bases; bases outside gene matches: 12. The CDR3 sequence: CASTAGQASWGYTF. The CDR3 bases are TGTGCCAGCACCGCGGGACAGGCCTCGTGGGGCTACACCTTC.

This chain joins TRBV19 and TRBJ1-1; 9 bases fit TRBD1. The CDR3 is 15 residues long. Germline V gene data show CDR1 as LNHDA and CDR2 as SQIVND (reference sequence). V was clipped by 5 bases and J by 5 bases; unmatched bases: 9. The CDR3 DNA reads TGTGCCAGTAGTCTCAGACAGGGGGAGTATACTGAAGCTTTCTTT. This sequence encodes CASSLRQGEYTEAFF.

The V gene is TRBV18, the J gene TRBJ2-7; 10 bases fit TRBD2. Germline V CDR1 and CDR2: KGHSH, LQKENI. The CDR3 extends over 15 amino acids. With V trimmed by 4 bases and J by 7 bases, 10 bases remained unmatched. In DNA, the CDR3 is TGTGCCAGCTCACAAACTAGCGGGGCCGGAGGTGAGCAGTACTTC. This sequence encodes CASSQTSGAGGEQYF. Combining the CDR3 with reference TRBV18 and TRBJ2-7 gives the whole variable domain NAGVMQNPRHLVRRRGQEARLRCSPMKGHSHVYWYRQLPEEGLKFMVYLQKENIIDESGMPKERFSAEFPKEGPSILRIQQVVRGDSAAYFCASSQTSGAGGEQYFGPGTRLTVT.

J is TRBJ2-5 and V is TRBV5-1; 7 bases agree with TRBD1. V shed 1 base and J 3 bases; nucleotides not matched to a gene: 6. Germline V CDR1 and CDR2: SGHRS, YFSETQ. This CDR3 contains 15 residues. For the CDR3, the DNA is TGCGCCAGCAGCTTGTCAGCAACAGGGGAAGAGACCCAGTACTTC. Amino acids: CASSLSATGEETQYF.

In DNA form, the CDR3 reads TGCGCCAGCAGCTTGGGAGGGGGCCCTAATTCACCCCTCCACTTT. Translating it yields CASSLGGGPNSPLHF. V and J are TRBV5-1 and TRBJ1-6, with 7 bases matching TRBD1. The V and J ends lost 0 bases and 6 bases, in that order; junction bases with no gene match: 3. The CDR3 runs to 15 residues. CDR1 is SGHRS, CDR2 YFSETQ, per germline. The complete variable domain, with remaining parts taken from reference TRBV5-1 and TRBJ1-6, reads KAGVTQTPRYLIKTRGQQVTLSCSPISGHRSVSWYQQTPGQGLQFLFEYFSETQRNKGNFPGRFSGRQFSNSRSEMNVSTLELGDSALYLCASSLGGGPNSPLHFGNGTRLTVT.